Reported below is one T cell receptor (beta chain). Its antigen is undetermined. Data came from immunoSEQ multiplex PCR; TCRdb stores just in-frame clones and leaves some out. The sample consists of some 87,000 clones, over 85% of them appearing once. These data are taken from a study of graft-versus-host responses after intestinal transplantation. Study-wide background: Every one of the recipients received anti-thymocyte globulin induction and afterwards took tacrolimus and steroids for roughly three years.

Germline V CDR1 and CDR2: GTSNPN, SVGIG (reference sequence). The CDR3 runs 13 residues. With 1 base removed from V and 8 bases from J, the gap between germline ends came to 11 bases. The genes are TRBV30 and TRBJ1-4; D is ambiguous. Sequenced material: unstimulated CD4+ T cells sorted from spleen or lymph node cells, taken before intestinal transplant. This TCR was recovered from a human donor who received an intestinal transplant. In DNA form, the CDR3 reads TGTGCCTGGAGTGGGACCCTGGGGGAAAAACTGTTTTTT. This translates into CAWSGTLGEKLFF.